Sequencing of this T cell receptor beta chain was carried out in a study of T cells in tuberculosis. Study observations and caveats: Using the GMM-specific repertoire gave about 85% accuracy versus 60% to 70% with motifs.

The CDR3 has 15 residues. Germline V gene lookup returns CDR1 LNHDA and CDR2 SQIVND (reference sequence). With V trimmed by 6 bases and J by 6 bases, 13 bases remained unmatched. Notes on this clone: Its target is unknown.

Method: immunoSEQ multiplex PCR; TCRdb's copy keeps in-frame clones and lacks some. This table has about 23,000 clones, around 97% appearing once. Input material: PBMCs. The origin of this receptor is a donor aged 10 to 29 with latent tuberculosis or without tuberculosis infection. The chain joins TRBV19 to TRBJ2-7; 8 nucleotides line up with TRBD1. In nucleotides, the CDR3 is TGTGCCAGTAGCGGGACGGGACAGGTCCTGAGCGAGCAGTACTTC. Its translation: CASSGTGQVLSEQYF.